The following is a T cell receptor (beta chain) sequence with its context. What it binds is unknown. Germline V lookup: CDR1 MDHEN, CDR2 SYDVKM. Losses at the gene ends were 8 bases for V and 3 bases for J; bases not matched to a gene: 12. The length of the CDR3 is 15 residues. This sample is drawn from a study of shared clonotypes between healthy human individuals. Study-wide results and limits: Naive CD4 clonotype sharing across several donors was 4.5% to 6%.

Only in-frame clones appear in the TCRdb table, and some are missing; sequencing was by immunoSEQ multiplex PCR. Of around 2.5 million clones in the sample, more than 85% are singletons; the top ten hold 0.36%. The sequence was obtained from a young man in good health. Some clones in this sample may be carry-over from other donors' samples. Material: naive CD4+ T cells from PBMCs. Subset defined: CD45RA+ positively selected. V gene TRBV28 combines with J gene TRBJ1-2, with 7 nucleotides matching TRBD1. The DNA for the CDR3 is TGTGCCAGCTTCAAGCGGGCAGGGGGTCACTATGGCTACACCTTC. It codes for CASFKRAGGHYGYTF.